These T cell receptor beta chains were read from a single sample in a study of T cell responses to AZD1222 COVID-19 vaccine. Profiling relied on immunoSEQ multiplex PCR, and the TCRdb table lists in-frame clones only, not all of them. The sample holds about 120,000 clones; approximately 90% are singletons and the top ten take 7.1%. The sequenced sample was peripheral blood, obtained 28 days after the second AZD1222 dose. All receptors come from an adult who received the AZD1222 COVID-19 vaccine. The CDR3 runs from the conserved cysteine through the conserved F or W. D genes are given only for firm matches.

v_call,cdr3_length,j_call,d_call,cdr3_aa,cdr3_nt
TRBV7-8,18,TRBJ1-5,.,CASSLAILSLYSNQPQHF,TGTGCCAGCAGCTTAGCTATTCTATCTCTATATAGCAATCAGCCCCAGCATTTT
TRBV11-3,13,TRBJ2-1,.,CASSLESYNEQFF,TGTGCCAGCAGCTTAGAGAGTTACAATGAGCAGTTCTTC
TRBV2,16,TRBJ1-2,TRBD1,CASRPTLDRGAYGYTF,TGTGCCAGCAGACCGACCCTGGACAGGGGGGCCTATGGCTACACCTTC
TRBV29-1,17,TRBJ2-6,TRBD1,CSVEDLDRPSGANVLTF,TGCAGCGTTGAAGATCTGGACAGGCCCTCTGGGGCCAACGTCCTGACTTTC
TRBV2,14,TRBJ2-3,.,CASSEVLGPDTQYF,TGTGCCAGCAGTGAAGTATTAGGCCCAGATACGCAGTATTTT
TRBV3-1/TRBV3-2,12,TRBJ1-1,.,CASSQGSTEAFF,TGTGCCAGCAGCCAAGGTTCCACTGAAGCTTTCTTT
TRBV19,13,TRBJ1-2,.,CASSKRQNYGYTF,TGTGCCAGTAGTAAGAGACAGAACTATGGCTACACCTTC
TRBV19,14,TRBJ1-1,.,CASSMGGGHTEAFF,TGTGCCAGTAGTATGGGAGGCGGTCACACTGAAGCTTTCTTT
TRBV4-2,17,TRBJ2-7,TRBD2,CASSRRLSGRDSYEQYF,TGTGCCAGCAGCAGACGACTGAGCGGGAGGGACTCCTACGAGCAGTACTTC
TRBV11-1,14,TRBJ1-1,.,CASSLAAERTGAFF,TGTGCCAGCAGCCTAGCGGCCGAGAGAACAGGAGCTTTCTTT
TRBV2,14,TRBJ1-1,.,CASNLRAGNTEAFF,TGTGCCAGCAACCTAAGGGCAGGGAACACTGAAGCTTTCTTT
TRBV5-6,12,TRBJ1-1,.,CASSHSSREAFF,TGTGCCAGCAGCCACAGCTCCAGGGAAGCTTTCTTT
TRBV19,15,TRBJ1-1,TRBD1,CASSRGSGGNTEAFF,TGTGCCAGTAGTAGAGGTTCAGGGGGGAACACTGAAGCTTTCTTT
TRBV28,16,TRBJ2-7,.,CASHTSGAVETYEQYF,TGTGCCAGTCACACATCCGGGGCAGTGGAGACCTACGAGCAGTACTTC
TRBV28,16,TRBJ1-5,TRBD1,CASSPRDRARNQPQHF,TGTGCCAGCAGTCCGAGGGACAGGGCCCGCAATCAGCCCCAGCATTTT
TRBV11-2,13,TRBJ1-2,.,CASSLDRVYGYTF,TGTGCCAGCAGCTTAGACAGGGTCTATGGCTACACCTTC
TRBV6-5,15,TRBJ1-3,TRBD1,CASSSRQGGGNTIYF,TGTGCCAGCAGTTCCCGACAGGGCGGCGGAAACACCATATATTTT
TRBV12-3/TRBV12-4,13,TRBJ1-5,.,CASGRDTGQPQHF,TGTGCCAGCGGCCGGGATACGGGTCAGCCCCAGCATTTT